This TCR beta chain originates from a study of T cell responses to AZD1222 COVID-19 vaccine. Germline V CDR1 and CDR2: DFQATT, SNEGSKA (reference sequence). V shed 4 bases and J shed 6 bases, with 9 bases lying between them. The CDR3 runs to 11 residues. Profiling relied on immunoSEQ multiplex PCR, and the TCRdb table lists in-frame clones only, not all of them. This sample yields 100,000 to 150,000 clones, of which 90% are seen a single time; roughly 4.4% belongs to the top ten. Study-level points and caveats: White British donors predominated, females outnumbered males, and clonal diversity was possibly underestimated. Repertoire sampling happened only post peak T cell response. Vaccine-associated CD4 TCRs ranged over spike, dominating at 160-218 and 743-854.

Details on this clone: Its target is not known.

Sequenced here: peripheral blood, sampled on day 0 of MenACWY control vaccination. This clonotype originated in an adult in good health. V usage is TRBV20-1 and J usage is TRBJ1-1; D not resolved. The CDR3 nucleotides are TGCAGTGCTAAAACGCCGGCTGAAGCTTTCTTT. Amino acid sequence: CSAKTPAEAFF.